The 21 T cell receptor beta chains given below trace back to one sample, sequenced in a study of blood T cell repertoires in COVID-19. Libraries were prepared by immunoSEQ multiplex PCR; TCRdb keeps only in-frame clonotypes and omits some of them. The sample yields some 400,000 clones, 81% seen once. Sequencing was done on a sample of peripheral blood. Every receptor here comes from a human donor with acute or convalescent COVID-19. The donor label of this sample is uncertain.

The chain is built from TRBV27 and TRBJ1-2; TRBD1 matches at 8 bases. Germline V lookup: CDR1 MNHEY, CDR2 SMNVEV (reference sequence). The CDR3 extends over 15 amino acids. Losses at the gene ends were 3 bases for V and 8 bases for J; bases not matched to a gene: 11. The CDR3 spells CASSLSSWTGRGYTF. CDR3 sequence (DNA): TGTGCCAGCAGTTTGTCCTCTTGGACAGGGAGAGGCTACACCTTC.

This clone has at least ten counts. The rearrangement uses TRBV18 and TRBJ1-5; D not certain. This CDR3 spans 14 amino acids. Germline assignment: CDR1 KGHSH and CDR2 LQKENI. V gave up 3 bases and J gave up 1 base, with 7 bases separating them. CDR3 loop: CASSPSGSNQPQHF. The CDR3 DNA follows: TGTGCCAGCTCACCCTCAGGAAGCAATCAGCCCCAGCATTTT.

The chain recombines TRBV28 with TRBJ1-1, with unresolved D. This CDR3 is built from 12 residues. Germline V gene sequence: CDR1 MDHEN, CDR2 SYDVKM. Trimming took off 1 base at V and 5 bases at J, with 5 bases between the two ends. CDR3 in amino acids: CASSLLTTEAFF. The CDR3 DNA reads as TGTGCCAGCAGTTTATTAACTACTGAAGCTTTCTTT.

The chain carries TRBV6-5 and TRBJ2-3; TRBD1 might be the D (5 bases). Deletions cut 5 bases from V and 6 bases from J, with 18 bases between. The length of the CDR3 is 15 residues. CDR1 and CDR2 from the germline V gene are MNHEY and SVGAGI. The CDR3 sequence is CASSNIQGSGDTQYF. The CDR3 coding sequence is TGTGCCAGCAGTAACATCCAGGGATCAGGGGATACGCAGTATTTT.

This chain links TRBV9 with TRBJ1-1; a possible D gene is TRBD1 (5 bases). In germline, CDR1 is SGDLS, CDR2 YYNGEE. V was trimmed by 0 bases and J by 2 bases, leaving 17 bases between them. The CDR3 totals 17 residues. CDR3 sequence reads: CASSVARAWGQNTEAFF. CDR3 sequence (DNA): TGTGCCAGCAGCGTAGCTCGGGCTTGGGGCCAAAACACTGAAGCTTTCTTT.

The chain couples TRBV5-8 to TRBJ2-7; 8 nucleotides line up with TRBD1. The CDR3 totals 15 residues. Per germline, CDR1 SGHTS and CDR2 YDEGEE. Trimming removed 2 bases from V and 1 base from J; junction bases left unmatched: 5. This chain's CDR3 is CASSFWQGASYEQYF. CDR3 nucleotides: TGTGCCAGCAGCTTCTGGCAGGGGGCTTCCTACGAGCAGTACTTC.

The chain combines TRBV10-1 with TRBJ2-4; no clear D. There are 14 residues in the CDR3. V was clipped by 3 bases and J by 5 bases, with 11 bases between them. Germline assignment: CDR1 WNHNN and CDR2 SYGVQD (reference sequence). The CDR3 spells CASSDNAAENIQYF. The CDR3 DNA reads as TGCGCCAGCAGTGATAATGCGGCAGAAAACATTCAGTACTTC.

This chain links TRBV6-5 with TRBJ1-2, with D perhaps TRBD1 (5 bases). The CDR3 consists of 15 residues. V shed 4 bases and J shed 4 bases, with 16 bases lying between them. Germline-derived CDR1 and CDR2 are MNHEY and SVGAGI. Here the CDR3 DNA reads TGTGCCAGCAGTTTGACAGCAATTATTTCCTATGGCTACACCTTC. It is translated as CASSLTAIISYGYTF.

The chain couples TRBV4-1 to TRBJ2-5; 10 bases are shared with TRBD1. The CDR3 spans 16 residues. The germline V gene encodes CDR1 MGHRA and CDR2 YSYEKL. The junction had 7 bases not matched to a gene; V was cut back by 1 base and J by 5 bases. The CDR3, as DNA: TGCGCCAGCAGCCAAGTAGGACAGGGGGTTAAGGAGACCCAGTACTTC. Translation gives CASSQVGQGVKETQYF.

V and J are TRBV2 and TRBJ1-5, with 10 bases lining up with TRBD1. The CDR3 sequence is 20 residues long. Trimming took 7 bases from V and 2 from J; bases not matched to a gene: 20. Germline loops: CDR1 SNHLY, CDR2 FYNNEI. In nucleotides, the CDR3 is TGTGCCAGCACGGGACAGGGGTCCCAGTTGGCCAGAGGGGGCAATCAGCCCCAGCATTTT. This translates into CASTGQGSQLARGGNQPQHF. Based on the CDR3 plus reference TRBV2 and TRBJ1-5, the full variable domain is EPEVTQTPSHQVTQMGQEVILRCVPISNHLYFYWYRQILGQKVEFLVSFYNNEISEKSEIFDDQFSVERPDGSNFTLKIRSTKLEDSAMYFCASTGQGSQLARGGNQPQHFGDGTRLSIL.

The CDR3 nucleotides are TGTGCCAGCTCAACGCTAGCGGGGGGGAACAGCGCGAACACCGGGGAGCTGTTTTTT. This sequence encodes CASSTLAGGNSANTGELFF. The chain joins TRBV18 to TRBJ2-2; 12 bases agree with TRBD2. In germline, CDR1 is KGHSH, CDR2 LQKENI. The CDR3 covers 19 residues. After removal of 5 bases from V and 0 bases from J, the junction contained 10 bases not matched to a gene.

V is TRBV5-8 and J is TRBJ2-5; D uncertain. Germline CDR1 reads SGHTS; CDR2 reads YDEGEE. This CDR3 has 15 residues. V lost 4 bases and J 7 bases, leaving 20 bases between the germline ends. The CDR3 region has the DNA TGTGCCAGCAGCCTCCGGAGTGCTACCCCTGGGACCCAGTACTTC. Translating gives CASSLRSATPGTQYF.

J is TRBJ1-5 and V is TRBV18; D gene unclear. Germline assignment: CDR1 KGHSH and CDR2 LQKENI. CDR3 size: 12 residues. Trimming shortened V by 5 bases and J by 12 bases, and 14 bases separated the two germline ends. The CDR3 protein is CASSDQLAGQHF. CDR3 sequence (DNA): TGTGCCAGCTCAGACCAATTAGCGGGCCAGCATTTT.

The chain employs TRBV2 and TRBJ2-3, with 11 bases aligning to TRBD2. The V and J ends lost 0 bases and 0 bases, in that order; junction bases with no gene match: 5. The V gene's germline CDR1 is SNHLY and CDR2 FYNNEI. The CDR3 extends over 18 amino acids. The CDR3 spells CASSEADGTSGSTDTQYF. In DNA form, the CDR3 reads TGTGCCAGCAGTGAAGCTGACGGGACTAGCGGTAGCACAGATACGCAGTATTTT.

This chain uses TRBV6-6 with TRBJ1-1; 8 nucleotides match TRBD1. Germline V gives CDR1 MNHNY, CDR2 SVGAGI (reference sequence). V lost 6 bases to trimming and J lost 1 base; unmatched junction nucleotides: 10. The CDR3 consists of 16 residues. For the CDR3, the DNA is TGTGCCAGCAGCTCGGGTGTTGGACAGGGGAACACTGAAGCTTTCTTT. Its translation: CASSSGVGQGNTEAFF.

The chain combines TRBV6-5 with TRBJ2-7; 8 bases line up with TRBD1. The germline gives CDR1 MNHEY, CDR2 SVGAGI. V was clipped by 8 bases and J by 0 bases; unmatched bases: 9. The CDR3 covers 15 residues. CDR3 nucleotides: TGTGCCAGCCGCCTGGACAGGGCGGTCTCCTACGAGCAGTACTTC. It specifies CASRLDRAVSYEQYF.

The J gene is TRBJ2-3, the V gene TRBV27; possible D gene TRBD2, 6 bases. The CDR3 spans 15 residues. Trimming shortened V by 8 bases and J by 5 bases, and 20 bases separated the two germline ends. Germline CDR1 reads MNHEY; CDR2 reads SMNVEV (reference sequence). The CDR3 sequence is CASSPLGRTGDTQYF. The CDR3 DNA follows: TGTGCCAGCTCACCGCTAGGGAGGACTGGAGATACGCAGTATTTT.

CDR3 in DNA: TGTGCCAGCTCACTGAGTACCGGGGTTGGAAACACCATATATTTT. As protein: CASSLSTGVGNTIYF. The chain links TRBV18 to TRBJ1-3, with D unresolved. V dropped 4 bases and J dropped 3 bases, with 13 bases sitting between them. This CDR3 spans 15 amino acids. Germline loops: CDR1 KGHSH, CDR2 LQKENI. Filled out from reference TRBV18 and TRBJ1-3, the complete variable domain reads NAGVMQNPRHLVRRRGQEARLRCSPMKGHSHVYWYRQLPEEGLKFMVYLQKENIIDESGMPKERFSAEFPKEGPSILRIQQVVRGDSAAYFCASSLSTGVGNTIYFGEGSWLTVV.

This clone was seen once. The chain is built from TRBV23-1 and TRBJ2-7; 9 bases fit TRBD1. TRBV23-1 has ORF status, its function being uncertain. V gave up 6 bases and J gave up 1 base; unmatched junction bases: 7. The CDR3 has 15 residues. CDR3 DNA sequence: TGCGCCAGCAGCCCCCGGGACAGGGAGTCCTACGAGCAGTACTTC. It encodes CASSPRDRESYEQYF.

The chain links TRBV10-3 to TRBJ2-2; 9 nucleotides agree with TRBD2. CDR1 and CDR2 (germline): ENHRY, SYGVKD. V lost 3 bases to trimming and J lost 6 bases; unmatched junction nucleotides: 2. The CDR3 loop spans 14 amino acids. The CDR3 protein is CAISELAGAGELFF. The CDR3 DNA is TGTGCCATCAGTGAACTAGCGGGTGCCGGGGAGCTGTTTTTT.

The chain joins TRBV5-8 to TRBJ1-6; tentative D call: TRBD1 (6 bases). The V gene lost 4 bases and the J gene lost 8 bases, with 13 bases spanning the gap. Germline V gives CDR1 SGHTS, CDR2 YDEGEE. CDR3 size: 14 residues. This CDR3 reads CASSRWGQDSPLHF. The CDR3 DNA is TGTGCCAGCAGCCGGTGGGGGCAGGATTCACCCCTCCACTTT.